Shown below are 22 T cell receptor beta chains from a single sample sequenced in a study of T-cell memory formation after mild COVID-19. TCRdb reprocessed the 5' RACE reads with MiXCR, giving one entry per CDR3 protein. The sample consists of fewer than 200,000 distinct CDR3 sequences, around 13% of them appearing once. Sequenced sample: PBMCs or a T cell subset sorted from them (not recorded which). These receptors all come from a man between 18 and 29 years old who had mild COVID-19 (a few samples of this study predate the infection). Cell type and time point are not known.

Only a few counts were recorded for this clonotype. The gene calls are TRBV27 and TRBJ1-5, with D tentatively TRBD1 (6 bases). This CDR3 spans 14 amino acids. V was pared by 5 bases and J by 10 bases, with 18 bases between. Germline V gene sequence: CDR1 MNHEY, CDR2 SMNVEV (reference sequence). DNA for the CDR3: TGTGCCAGCAGTCCCCGGGACATCCGGGGTCCCCAGCATTTT. It is translated as CASSPRDIRGPQHF.

This clonotype was seen more than once but under ten times. V is TRBV5-1 and J is TRBJ1-2; 7 bases match TRBD1. This CDR3 spans 14 amino acids. V was clipped by 4 bases and J by 6 bases; unmatched bases: 9. The germline V gene has CDR1 SGHRS and CDR2 YFSETQ. CDR3 region: CASSPTTGQDGYTF. The CDR3 DNA follows: TGCGCCAGCAGCCCCACGACAGGGCAGGATGGCTACACCTTC.

This clonotype was found many times. CDR3 in amino acids: CASSGAGPTYQETQYF. CDR3 in DNA: TGTGCCAGCAGCGGTGCGGGGCCCACGTACCAAGAGACCCAGTACTTC. The rearrangement links TRBV9 to TRBJ2-5; perhaps TRBD2 as D (6 bases). The germline V and J ends were trimmed by 3 bases and 0 bases, with 15 bases remaining between them. CDR3 length equals 16 residues. Germline V gene data show CDR1 as SGDLS and CDR2 as YYNGEE.

The rearrangement uses TRBV7-9 and TRBJ2-7; 7 nucleotides line up with TRBD1. CDR3 length equals 13 residues. Germline lookup yields CDR1 SEHNR and CDR2 FQNEAQ (reference sequence). V was pared by 6 bases and J by 3 bases, with 5 bases of the junction left unmatched. The CDR3 coding sequence is TGTGCCAGCAGTAGGCCAGGGGGCTACGAGCAGTACGTC. Translation: CASSRPGGYEQYV.

This clonotype came up a few times. This chain links TRBV7-2 with TRBJ2-1; 9 bases are a match to TRBD1. V lost 7 bases to trimming and J lost 4 bases; unmatched junction nucleotides: 8. The CDR3 has 15 residues. Per the germline V gene, CDR1 is SGHTA and CDR2 is FQGNSA. The CDR3 sequence: CASTPPGTGYNEQFF. The DNA for the CDR3 is TGTGCCAGCACCCCCCCCGGGACAGGGTACAATGAGCAGTTCTTC.

The chain couples TRBV5-6 to TRBJ2-7, with D maybe TRBD2 (6 bases). The V and J ends lost 4 bases and 3 bases respectively, with 11 bases between them. Germline CDR1 and CDR2: SGHDT and YYEEEE. The CDR3 is 13 residues long. The CDR3, as DNA: TGTGCCAGCAGCCTAGGGACTGTCTACGAGCAGTACGTC. It is translated as CASSLGTVYEQYV.

This clonotype was seen at least ten times. The V call is TRBV5-1, the J call TRBJ1-1; TRBD1 might be the D (6 bases). Germline V gives CDR1 SGHRS, CDR2 YFSETQ. Trimming shortened V by 4 bases and J by 1 base, and 11 bases separated the two germline ends. The CDR3 loop spans 14 amino acids. CDR3 bases: TGCGCCAGCAGCCTGGACAGCTCGAACACTGAAGCTTTCTTT. Protein sequence: CASSLDSSNTEAFF.

This clonotype was observed a few times. V gene TRBV9 combines with J gene TRBJ2-7, with D unresolved. Germline CDR1 reads SGDLS; CDR2 reads YYNGEE. V was clipped by 4 bases and J by 6 bases, with 11 bases between them. There are 12 residues in the CDR3. The CDR3, as DNA: TGTGCCAGCAGCTACACGACTGCCGAGCAGTACGTC. Protein sequence: CASSYTTAEQYV.

This chain connects TRBV7-9 to TRBJ1-1, with D possibly matching TRBD1 (6 bases). Germline CDR1 reads SEHNR; CDR2 reads FQNEAQ (reference sequence). The V gene lost 1 base and the J gene lost 4 bases, with 13 bases spanning the gap. This CDR3 region has 15 residues. For the CDR3, the DNA is TGTGCCAGCAGCTTAGGGGGGGGCCCCGGCACTGAAGCTTTCTTT. Translated, it gives CASSLGGGPGTEAFF.

This chain uses TRBV6-2 or TRBV6-3 with TRBJ1-5, with a weak D call TRBD1 (5 bases). The CDR3 extends over 16 amino acids. Trimming took off 2 bases at V and 5 bases at J, with 16 bases between the two ends. The germline V gene encodes CDR1 MNHEY and CDR2 SVGEGT. CDR3 nucleotides: TGTGCCAGCAGTTACCTTCCTCCCGGGGCAGATCAGCCCCAGCATTTT. This sequence encodes CASSYLPPGADQPQHF.

This clonotype has a count of ten or more. The chain combines TRBV5-1 with TRBJ2-1, with D tentatively TRBD1 or TRBD2 (6 bases each). V shed 4 bases and J shed 7 bases, with 21 bases lying between them. The CDR3 covers 16 residues. The germline V gene encodes CDR1 SGHRS and CDR2 YFSETQ. The CDR3 here is CASSPTGGQEGNEQFF. DNA of the CDR3: TGCGCCAGCAGCCCGACCGGGGGCCAAGAAGGGAATGAGCAGTTCTTC. Together with reference TRBV5-1 and TRBJ2-1, the CDR3 gives the full variable domain: KAGVTQTPRYLIKTRGQQVTLSCSPISGHRSVSWYQQTPGQGLQFLFEYFSETQRNKGNFPGRFSGRQFSNSRSEMNVSTLELGDSALYLCASSPTGGQEGNEQFFGPGTRLTVL.

This chain connects TRBV10-2 to TRBJ1-1, with a tentative D call TRBD1 (5 bases). Trimming removed 7 bases from V and 3 bases from J, with 12 bases in between. Looked up from germline, CDR1 is WSHSY and CDR2 is SAAADI. The CDR3 runs to 13 residues. The CDR3 sequence: CASTRVGDTEAFF. DNA for the CDR3: TGCGCCAGCACCAGGGTGGGGGACACTGAAGCTTTCTTT.

The chain uses TRBV5-1 and TRBJ1-2, with D perhaps matching TRBD1 (5 bases). Trimming removed 3 bases at V and 6 bases at J, with 18 bases between. The CDR3 contains 15 residues. From germline, CDR1 is SGHRS and CDR2 YFSETQ. The CDR3 nucleotides are TGCGCCAGCAGCTCCTCGACAGCCGGGGGGGATGGCTACACCTTC. As protein: CASSSSTAGGDGYTF.

This clonotype was picked up many times. J is TRBJ2-7 and V is TRBV12-3 or TRBV12-4, with D perhaps matching TRBD1 (6 bases). The V end lost 7 bases, the J end lost 4 bases, and 23 bases lay between the germline ends. The CDR3 extends over 16 amino acids. CDR3 DNA: TGTGCCAGCATCTCTCCAGTCCAGGGGTCAAAATACGAGCAGTACTTC. Protein: CASISPVQGSKYEQYF.

This clonotype has just a few counts. The V gene is TRBV12-3 or TRBV12-4, the J gene TRBJ2-1; D is possibly TRBD1 (5 bases). The CDR3 is 15 residues long. V lost 2 bases to trimming and J lost 4 bases, with 12 bases between them. CDR3 in DNA: TGTGCCAGCAGTTTACAGGGTATTCAATACAATGAGCAGTTCTTC. Residues: CASSLQGIQYNEQFF.

The chain employs TRBV12-3 or TRBV12-4 and TRBJ2-7; 9 positions match TRBD2. CDR3 length equals 12 residues. J was trimmed by 7 bases and V by 2 bases; bases with no gene match: 0. The CDR3 DNA follows: TGTGCCAGCAGTTTACTAGCGGGGGAGCAGTACGTC. Encoded protein: CASSLLAGEQYV.

Notes on this clonotype: Sequence at one end of the junction differs from germline and may be a read error. The J gene is TRBJ2-1, the V gene TRBV4-1; no definite D call. The CDR3 sequence is 11 residues long. The germline gives CDR1 MGHRA, CDR2 YSYEKL. This chain's CDR3 is CASSQEGKALF. The CDR3 DNA is TGCGCCAGCAGCCAAGAGGGTAAGGCGCTCTTC.

The rearrangement joins TRBV7-2 to TRBJ1-1, with a weak D call TRBD1 (5 bases). The CDR3 is 14 amino acids. The V gene's germline CDR1 is SGHTA and CDR2 FQGNSA. Trimming removed 1 base at V and 4 bases at J, with 10 bases between. DNA of the CDR3: TGTGCCAGCAGCTTAGTGGGGGGTACCACTGAAGCTTTCTTT. Its translation is CASSLVGGTTEAFF.

This clonotype was detected only a few times. V and J are TRBV20-1 and TRBJ2-3; 12 nucleotides line up with TRBD2. This CDR3 comprises 13 residues. Germline CDR1 is DFQATT and CDR2 is SNEGSKA (reference sequence). Trimming took 6 bases from V and 5 from J; bases not matched to a gene: 3. The CDR3 DNA reads TGCAGTGCACCGACTAGCGGGGGAGATACGCAGTATTTT. It yields the protein CSAPTSGGDTQYF.

This clonotype was counted a few times. The chain combines TRBV5-1 with TRBJ1-3; tentative D call: TRBD1 (5 bases). CDR3 length: 16 amino acids. Germline CDR1 reads SGHRS; CDR2 reads YFSETQ. Deletions cut 1 base from V and 1 base from J, with 12 bases between. The CDR3 nucleotides read TGCGCCAGCAGCTTGAACGGAGGACATTCTGGAAACACCATATATTTT. It translates to CASSLNGGHSGNTIYF.

V usage is TRBV21-1 and J usage is TRBJ2-7; the D call in the table, TRBD2, was not verified against the DNA. TRBV21-1 is designated a pseudogene. CDR3 length: 16 residues. This CDR3 reads CAIRGLAGGLSYEQYV. In nucleotides, the CDR3 is TGTGCCATTAGGGGACTAGCGGGGGGACTCTCCTACGAGCAGTACGTC.

In this sample, this clonotype turned up a few times. V usage is TRBV5-6 and J usage is TRBJ2-5, with a weak D call TRBD1 (5 bases). V was shortened by 2 bases and J by 1 base, with 9 bases between the two germline ends. Germline CDR1 is SGHDT and CDR2 is YYEEEE. The CDR3 loop spans 14 amino acids. The CDR3 nucleotides read TGTGCCAGCAGCTTTGGGGCCACCCAAGAGACCCAGTACTTC. It codes for CASSFGATQETQYF. Variable domain in full (rest from reference TRBV5-6 and TRBJ2-5): DAGVTQSPTHLIKTRGQQVTLRCSPKSGHDTVSWYQQALGQGPQFIFQYYEEEERQRGNFPDRFSGHQFPNYSSELNVNALLLGDSALYLCASSFGATQETQYFGPGTRLLVL.